The rows below give T cell receptor beta chains drawn from one sample of a study of OX40 agonist ivuxolimab in advanced cancers. Produced via immunoSEQ multiplex PCR; TCRdb's table is partial and in-frame only. The profile shows about 94,000 clones, around 86% of them singletons. The sequences come from CD4+ or CD8+ T cells sorted from blood, collected in a trial of the OX40 agonist ivuxolimab. The origin of the receptors is an adult with an advanced solid tumor such as melanoma, head and neck, liver or kidney cancer. CDR3s include the opening cysteine and the closing phenylalanine or tryptophan. The order of the fields is J gene, clone size, D gene, V gene, CDR3 protein, CDR3 DNA. A D gene is named only where the DNA matches it firmly. Only some rows state a clone size, as once, few, many or a class for expanded clones.

TRBJ1-3	few	NA	TRBV19	CASRALSSGNTIYF	TGTGCCAGTAGAGCCCTTAGCTCTGGAAACACCATATATTTT
TRBJ2-2	NA	TRBD1	TRBV4-2	CASSQVRQGANTGELFF	TGTGCCAGCAGCCAAGTCCGGCAGGGGGCGAACACCGGGGAGCTGTTTTTT
TRBJ2-3	NA	NA	TRBV19	CASSPAQSDTQYF	TGTGCCAGTAGTCCAGCCCAGTCCGATACGCAGTATTTT
TRBJ1-2	NA	TRBD1	TRBV19	CASSSNTGGATTYGYTF	TGTGCCAGTAGTTCAAATACAGGGGGCGCAACAACCTATGGCTACACCTTC
TRBJ1-2	NA	NA	TRBV6-6	CASSQGYGYTF	TGTGCCAGCAGTCAGGGGTATGGCTACACCTTC
TRBJ2-3	NA	TRBD2	TRBV19	CASSITPSGYTDTQYF	TGTGCCAGTAGTATCACCCCTAGCGGGTACACAGATACGCAGTATTTT
TRBJ2-3	NA	NA	TRBV9	CASSVGRGRDTDTQYF	TGTGCCAGCAGCGTAGGGAGGGGGAGGGACACAGATACGCAGTATTTT
TRBJ2-7	NA	NA	TRBV7-9	CASSLLGSRGTYEQYF	TGTGCCAGCAGCTTATTGGGCAGCAGGGGCACTTACGAGCAGTACTTC
TRBJ2-7	NA	NA	TRBV14	CASSQEVPGVEQYF	TGTGCCAGCAGCCAAGAAGTGCCCGGGGTCGAGCAGTACTTC
TRBJ1-2	NA	NA	TRBV4-1	CASSQEGQGYGYTF	TGCGCCAGCAGCCAAGAAGGGCAGGGATATGGCTACACCTTC
TRBJ1-4	NA	NA	TRBV7-9	CASSSWPANEKLFF	TGTGCCAGCAGCTCTTGGCCTGCTAATGAAAAACTGTTTTTT
TRBJ2-1	NA	NA	TRBV11-3	CASSLSTEPSYNEQFF	TGTGCCAGCAGCTTGTCGACGGAACCCTCCTACAATGAGCAGTTCTTC
TRBJ2-5	NA	TRBD1	TRBV5-1	CASSFTGEETQYF	TGCGCCAGCAGCTTTACAGGGGAGGAGACCCAGTACTTC
TRBJ1-2	few	TRBD1	TRBV5-1	CASSVSRDRGSGYTF	TGCGCCAGCAGCGTTAGCCGGGACAGGGGATCTGGCTACACCTTC